One and the same sample provided the 4 T cell receptor beta chains below, sequenced in a study of graft-versus-host responses after intestinal transplantation. Method: immunoSEQ multiplex PCR; TCRdb's copy keeps in-frame clones and lacks some. Here the sample spans about 25,000 clones, approximately 95% being singletons. The starting material was PBMCs, obtained 18 days after transplant. The receptors here all came from a human patient who received an intestinal transplant, so some T cells may come from the graft donor.

The CDR3 reads CASSPDTKETQYF. The CDR3 DNA is TGTGCCAGCTCACCAGACACTAAAGAGACCCAGTACTTC. The rearrangement uses TRBV18 and TRBJ2-5; D uncertain. Per the germline V gene, CDR1 is KGHSH and CDR2 is LQKENI. With 2 bases removed from V and 3 bases from J, the gap between germline ends came to 7 bases. The CDR3 runs 13 residues.

The chain joins TRBV9 to TRBJ2-3; 10 nucleotides line up with TRBD2. Per germline, CDR1 SGDLS and CDR2 YYNGEE. There are 16 residues in the CDR3. V shed 3 bases, J shed 2 bases, and the junction held 6 bases outside the gene matches. The chain's CDR3 is CASSAHLAGVTDTQYF. The CDR3 coding sequence is TGTGCCAGCAGCGCCCATCTAGCGGGAGTCACAGATACGCAGTATTTT. The full variable domain, rest sourced from reference TRBV9 and TRBJ2-3, is DSGVTQTPKHLITATGQRVTLRCSPRSGDLSVYWYQQSLDQGLQFLIQYYNGEERAKGNILERFSAQQFPDLHSELNLSSLELGDSALYFCASSAHLAGVTDTQYFGPGTRLTVL.

This rearrangement joins TRBV27 to TRBJ2-7, with 7 bases fitting TRBD1. CDR3 size: 13 residues. The V segment lost 2 bases and the J segment 5 bases; nucleotides outside the gene matches: 3. Germline-derived CDR1 and CDR2 are MNHEY and SMNVEV (reference sequence). DNA for the CDR3: TGTGCCAGCAGTTTAGACAGGGTAGACGAGCAGTACTTC. Translating gives CASSLDRVDEQYF.

The chain uses TRBV5-1 and TRBJ2-1; 14 bases line up with TRBD2. J gave up 13 bases and V 0 bases, and 3 bases lay outside the gene matches. The CDR3 extends over 14 amino acids. Germline lookup yields CDR1 SGHRS and CDR2 YFSETQ. The CDR3: CASSLGLAGGPQFF. In DNA, the CDR3 is TGCGCCAGCAGCTTGGGACTAGCGGGGGGGCCTCAGTTCTTC.